The 8 T cell receptor beta chains in this list originate from one sample, sequenced in a study of cytomegalovirus exposure and HLA in healthy donors. Here immunoSEQ multiplex PCR was the method, and the copy in TCRdb shows in-frame clones only, minus some. The table has 250,000 or so clones, 90% seen once. Sequenced sample: PBMCs. The receptors originated from a woman between 18 and 29 years old in good health and CMV-seronegative.

CDR3 residues: CAWSWGGRGFSGNTIYF. CDR3 nucleotide sequence: TGTGCCTGGAGCTGGGGCGGCAGGGGCTTTTCTGGAAACACCATATATTTT. The chain links TRBV30 to TRBJ1-3; perhaps TRBD1 as D (6 bases). Germline loops: CDR1 GTSNPN, CDR2 SVGIG (reference sequence). Trimming cost V 3 bases and J 1 base, with 19 bases left between them. The CDR3 is 17 amino acids.

The chain is built from TRBV7-2 and TRBJ2-7, with D maybe TRBD1 (6 bases). The CDR3 length is 15 residues. V was pared by 3 bases and J by 2 bases, with 14 bases between. CDR1 is SGHTA and CDR2 is FQGNSA in the germline V gene. CDR3 region: CASSFRLGQAYEQYF. The CDR3, as DNA: TGTGCCAGCAGCTTCCGGCTGGGACAAGCCTACGAGCAGTACTTC.

In its sample, this clone was seen once. The CDR3 coding sequence is TGTGCCAGCAGCACCACCTCCGGGACAGAAAACACCATATATTTT. Translating gives CASSTTSGTENTIYF. The chain joins TRBV7-2 to TRBJ1-3; 7 positions match TRBD1. Germline V gene lookup returns CDR1 SGHTA and CDR2 FQGNSA. The CDR3 runs to 15 residues. Unmatched junction bases numbered 10, after V lost 5 bases and J lost 6 bases.

This clone was observed a handful of times. This rearrangement joins TRBV19 to TRBJ1-5, with 7 bases identical to TRBD1. The CDR3 has 13 residues. Trimming removed 5 bases from V and 7 bases from J; junction bases left unmatched: 5. The germline V gene encodes CDR1 LNHDA and CDR2 SQIVND (reference sequence). DNA of the CDR3: TGTGCCAGTAGTGACAGGGAGAGACAGCCCCAGCATTTT. Translated, it gives CASSDRERQPQHF.

The J gene is TRBJ1-1, the V gene TRBV28; tentatively, D is TRBD1 (5 bases). This CDR3 is built from 11 residues. V lost 10 bases to trimming and J lost 3 bases, with 9 bases between them. The germline CDR1 and CDR2 sequences are MDHEN and SYDVKM. The CDR3 nucleotides read TGTGCCACCACAGGTTACACTGAAGCTTTCTTT. Translation: CATTGYTEAFF.

This chain uses TRBV4-1 with TRBJ1-1; the D is unclear. Germline CDR1 and CDR2: MGHRA and YSYEKL. With 0 bases removed from V and 7 bases from J, the gap between germline ends came to 12 bases. This CDR3 spans 14 amino acids. This CDR3 is CASSQDRGRVEAFF. The DNA of the CDR3 is TGCGCCAGCAGCCAAGATCGGGGTAGGGTTGAAGCTTTCTTT.

The chain joins TRBV9 to TRBJ1-1, with D maybe TRBD1 (6 bases). The germline V and J ends were trimmed by 3 bases and 9 bases, with 21 bases remaining between them. Germline loops: CDR1 SGDLS, CDR2 YYNGEE. This CDR3 has 15 amino acids. CDR3 sequence reads: CASSAVGTPGEKAFF. The CDR3 DNA reads TGTGCCAGCAGCGCCGTGGGTACTCCAGGGGAAAAAGCTTTCTTT.

The V and J genes are TRBV5-1 and TRBJ2-1; D unclear. V lost 5 bases, J lost 8 bases, and 11 bases lay in between. CDR1 and CDR2 from the germline V gene are SGHRS and YFSETQ. This CDR3 has 12 residues. The CDR3 sequence: CASRIVLDEQFF. CDR3 sequence (DNA): TGCGCCAGCAGAATAGTCTTGGATGAGCAGTTCTTC.